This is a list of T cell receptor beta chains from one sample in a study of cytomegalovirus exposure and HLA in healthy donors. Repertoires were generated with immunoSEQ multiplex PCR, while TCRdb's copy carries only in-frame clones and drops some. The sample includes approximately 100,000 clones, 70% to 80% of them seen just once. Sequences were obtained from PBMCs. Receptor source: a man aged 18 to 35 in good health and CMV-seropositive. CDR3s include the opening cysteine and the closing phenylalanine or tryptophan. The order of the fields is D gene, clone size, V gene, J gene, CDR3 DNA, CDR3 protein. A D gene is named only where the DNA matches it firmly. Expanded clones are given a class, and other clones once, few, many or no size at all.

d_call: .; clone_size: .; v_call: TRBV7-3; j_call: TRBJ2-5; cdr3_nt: TGTGCCAACAGACGAGGCGGGGGCGATGGAGAGACCCAGTACTTC; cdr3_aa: CANRRGGGDGETQYF
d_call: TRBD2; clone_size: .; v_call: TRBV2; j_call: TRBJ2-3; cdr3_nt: TGTGCCAGCAGGGATGCTAGCGGGGGCCCGAAAGATACGCAGTATTTT; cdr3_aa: CASRDASGGPKDTQYF
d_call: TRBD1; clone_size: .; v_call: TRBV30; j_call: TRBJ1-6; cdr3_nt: TGTGCCTGGAGTGACTATGGACAGGGGAATTCACCCCTCCACTTT; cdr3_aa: CAWSDYGQGNSPLHF
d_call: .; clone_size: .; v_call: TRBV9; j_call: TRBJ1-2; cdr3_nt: TGTGCCAGCAGCCAGGATAACTATGGCTACACCTTC; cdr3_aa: CASSQDNYGYTF
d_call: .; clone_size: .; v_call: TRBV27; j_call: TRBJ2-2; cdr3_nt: TGTGCCACCTCACCGGGGCGGGGGCTCCCCGGGGAGCTGTTTTTT; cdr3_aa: CATSPGRGLPGELFF
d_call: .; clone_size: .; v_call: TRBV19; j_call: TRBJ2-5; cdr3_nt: TGTGCCAGTAGTATGCGGGAGACCCAGTACTTC; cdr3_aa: CASSMRETQYF
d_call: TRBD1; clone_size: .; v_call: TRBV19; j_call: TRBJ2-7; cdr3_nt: TGTGCCAGTAGAACCACCGGGACAGGTACCTACGAGCAGTACTTC; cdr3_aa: CASRTTGTGTYEQYF
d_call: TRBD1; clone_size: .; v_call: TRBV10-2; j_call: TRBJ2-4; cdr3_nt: TGCGCCAGCAGTGGGGACAGGGGTCACATTCAGTACTTC; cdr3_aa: CASSGDRGHIQYF
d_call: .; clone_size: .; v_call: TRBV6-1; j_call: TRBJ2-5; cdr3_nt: TGTGCCAGCAACCCCGGGACTCACGACCAATCAGCCCAGTACTTC; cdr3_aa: CASNPGTHDQSAQYF
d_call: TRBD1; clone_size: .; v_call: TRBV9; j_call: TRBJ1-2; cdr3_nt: TGTGCCAGCAGCGCCCTCCAACAGGGGAGCGGCTACACCTTC; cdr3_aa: CASSALQQGSGYTF
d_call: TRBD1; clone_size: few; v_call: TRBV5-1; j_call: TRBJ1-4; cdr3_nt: TGCGCCAGCAGCTTGGGACAGGGGATTGGTAATGAAAAACTGTTTTTT; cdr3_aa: CASSLGQGIGNEKLFF
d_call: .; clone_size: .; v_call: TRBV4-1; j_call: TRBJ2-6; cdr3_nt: TGCGCCAGCAGCCAAGTCCCGGGGTTGGGCGCGGGGGCCCTATCTGGGGCCAACGTCCTGACTTTC; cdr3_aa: CASSQVPGLGAGALSGANVLTF
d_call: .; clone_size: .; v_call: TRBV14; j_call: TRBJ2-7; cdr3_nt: TGTGCCAGCAGCGCTTTTTTGAGCTCCTACGAGCAGTACTTC; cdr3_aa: CASSAFLSSYEQYF
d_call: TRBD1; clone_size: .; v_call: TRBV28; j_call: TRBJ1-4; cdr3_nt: TGTGCCAGCAGTTCGATACAGGGGGACAAAAAACTGTTTTTT; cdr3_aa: CASSSIQGDKKLFF
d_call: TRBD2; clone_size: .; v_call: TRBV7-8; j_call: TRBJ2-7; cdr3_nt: TGTGCCAGCAGCTCCACCGGGACTAGCGGGTTCTCCTACGAGCAGTACTTC; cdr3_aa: CASSSTGTSGFSYEQYF
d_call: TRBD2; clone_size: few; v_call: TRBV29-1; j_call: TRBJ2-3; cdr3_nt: TGCAGCGTTGAAGATCTTCCCACTAGCGGGGGGGCCAGAGGCACAGATACGCAGTATTTT; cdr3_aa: CSVEDLPTSGGARGTDTQYF
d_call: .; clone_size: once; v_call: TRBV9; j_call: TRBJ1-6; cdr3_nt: TGTGCCAGCAGCGTAGAGGGGGGGCCGGATAATTCACCCCTCCACTTT; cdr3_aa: CASSVEGGPDNSPLHF
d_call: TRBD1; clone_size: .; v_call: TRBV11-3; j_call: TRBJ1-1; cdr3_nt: TGTGCCAGCAGCTTACAGGGGGCTCCGAACACTGAAGCTTTCTTT; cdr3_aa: CASSLQGAPNTEAFF
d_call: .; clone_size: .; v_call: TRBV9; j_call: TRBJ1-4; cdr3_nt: TGTGCCAGCAGCGTAGATGGCGGCCTTAATGAAAAACTGTTTTTT; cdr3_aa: CASSVDGGLNEKLFF
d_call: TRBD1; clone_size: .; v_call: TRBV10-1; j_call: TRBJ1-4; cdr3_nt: TGCGCCAGCAGTGAGGCCGGGACAGGGAACGAAAAACTGTTTTTT; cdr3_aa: CASSEAGTGNEKLFF
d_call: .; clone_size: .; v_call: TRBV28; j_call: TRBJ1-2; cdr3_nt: TGTGCCAGCACCCCGCGAAACTATGGCTACACCTTC; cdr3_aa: CASTPRNYGYTF
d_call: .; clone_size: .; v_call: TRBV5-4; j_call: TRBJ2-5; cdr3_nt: TGTGCCAGCAGCTCCCGTTACCTGACCGACGGGGAGACCCAGTACTTC; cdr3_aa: CASSSRYLTDGETQYF
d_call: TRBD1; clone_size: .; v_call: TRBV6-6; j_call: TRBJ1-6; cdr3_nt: TGTGCCAGCAGCGGCAGGGGGCGGTCACCCCTCCACTTT; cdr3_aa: CASSGRGRSPLHF
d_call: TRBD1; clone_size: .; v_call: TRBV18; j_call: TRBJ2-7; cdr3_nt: TGTGCCAGCTCACCAAGCGTACGACAGGGGAGGCGGTACGAGCAGTACTTC; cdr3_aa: CASSPSVRQGRRYEQYF
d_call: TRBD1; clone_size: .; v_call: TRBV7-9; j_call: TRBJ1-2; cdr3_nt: TGTGCCAGCAGCCCCGCGGACAGGGCGGATGGCTACACCTTC; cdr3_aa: CASSPADRADGYTF
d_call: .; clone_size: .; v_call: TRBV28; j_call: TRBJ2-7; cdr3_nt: TGTGCCAGCAGTTTACGCGGGAACGAGCAGTACTTC; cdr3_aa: CASSLRGNEQYF
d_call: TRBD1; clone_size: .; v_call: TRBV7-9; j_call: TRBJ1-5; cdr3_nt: TGTGCCAGCAGCTTGGACAGGGTACACCCCCAGCATTTT; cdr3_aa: CASSLDRVHPQHF
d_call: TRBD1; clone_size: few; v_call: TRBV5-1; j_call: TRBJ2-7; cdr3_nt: TGCGCCAGCAGCTTGGCCGGGACAGGGTCCTACGAGCAGTACTTC; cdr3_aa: CASSLAGTGSYEQYF
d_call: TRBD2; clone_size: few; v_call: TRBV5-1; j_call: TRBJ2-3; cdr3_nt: TGCGCCAGCAGCTGGGGAGGGAGCGGCAGAGATACGCAGTATTTT; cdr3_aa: CASSWGGSGRDTQYF
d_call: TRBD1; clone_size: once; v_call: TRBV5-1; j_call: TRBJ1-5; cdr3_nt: TGCGCCAGCAGCCCTGGGCAGGGGGGAAATCAGCCCCAGCATTTT; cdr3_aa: CASSPGQGGNQPQHF
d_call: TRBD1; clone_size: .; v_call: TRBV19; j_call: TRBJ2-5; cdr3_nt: TGTGCCAGTAGTAGAGGGGGCTCGGGGACCCAGTACTTC; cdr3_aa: CASSRGGSGTQYF
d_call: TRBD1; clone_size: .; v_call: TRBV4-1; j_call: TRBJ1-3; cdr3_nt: TGCGCCAGCAGCCAGGACAGGAGCTCTGGAAACACCATATATTTT; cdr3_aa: CASSQDRSSGNTIYF
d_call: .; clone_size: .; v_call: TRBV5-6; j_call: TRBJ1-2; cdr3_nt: TGTGCCAGCAGCTTACGTGCCCGCTATCTTTATGGCTACACCTTC; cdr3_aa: CASSLRARYLYGYTF
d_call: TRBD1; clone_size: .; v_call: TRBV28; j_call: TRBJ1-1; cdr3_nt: TGTGCCAGCAGTTTACCCCCAGGACAGGGGGGCCCTGAAGCTTTCTTT; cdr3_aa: CASSLPPGQGGPEAFF
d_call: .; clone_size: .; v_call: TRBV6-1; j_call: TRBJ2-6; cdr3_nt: TGTGCCAGCAGTGGGGGGCCTGGGGCCAACGTCCTGACTTTC; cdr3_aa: CASSGGPGANVLTF
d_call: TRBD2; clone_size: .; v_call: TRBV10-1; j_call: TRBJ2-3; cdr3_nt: TGCGCCAGCAGTGTTATAGCGGGGAGGAGCACAGATACGCAGTATTTT; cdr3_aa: CASSVIAGRSTDTQYF
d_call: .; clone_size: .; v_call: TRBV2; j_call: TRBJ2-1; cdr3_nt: TGTGCCAGCAGTCTATACAATGAGCAGTTCTTC; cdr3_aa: CASSLYNEQFF
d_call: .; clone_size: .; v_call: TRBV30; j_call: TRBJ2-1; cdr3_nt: TGTGCCTGGAGCGGGGTAGGAGGGAATGAGCAGTTCTTC; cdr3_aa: CAWSGVGGNEQFF
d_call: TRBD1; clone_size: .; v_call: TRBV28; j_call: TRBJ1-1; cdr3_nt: TGTGCCAGCAGGCGGACAGGGACCTTGAACACTGAAGCTTTCTTT; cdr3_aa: CASRRTGTLNTEAFF
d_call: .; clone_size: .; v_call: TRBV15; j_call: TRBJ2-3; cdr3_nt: TGTGCCACCAAGACAAACCCTTCCGCAGATACGCAGTATTTT; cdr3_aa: CATKTNPSADTQYF
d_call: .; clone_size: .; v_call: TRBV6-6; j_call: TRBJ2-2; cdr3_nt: TGTGCCAGCAGTTACTCCTTGACTGGTTCCGGGGAGCTGTTTTTT; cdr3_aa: CASSYSLTGSGELFF
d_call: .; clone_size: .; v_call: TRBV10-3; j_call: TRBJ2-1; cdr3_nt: TGTGCCATCAGTGCACAGCCTTACAATGAGCAGTTCTTC; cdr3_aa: CAISAQPYNEQFF
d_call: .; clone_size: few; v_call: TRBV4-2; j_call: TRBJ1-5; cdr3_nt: TGTGCCAGCAGCCAAGCAGGAACAGATCAGCCCCAGCATTTT; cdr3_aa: CASSQAGTDQPQHF
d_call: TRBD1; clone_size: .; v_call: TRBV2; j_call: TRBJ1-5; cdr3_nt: TGTGCCAGCAGTGTGGACAGGGGCCGTAATCAGCCCCAGCATTTT; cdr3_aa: CASSVDRGRNQPQHF
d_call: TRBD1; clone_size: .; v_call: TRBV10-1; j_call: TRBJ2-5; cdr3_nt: TGCGCCAGCAGTGATGGACAGGGCAAAAATCAAGAGACCCAGTACTTC; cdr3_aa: CASSDGQGKNQETQYF
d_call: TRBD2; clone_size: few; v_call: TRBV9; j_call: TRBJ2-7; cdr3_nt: TGTGCCAGCAGCGTAGTTAGCGGGGGCGGCGAGCAGTACTTC; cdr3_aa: CASSVVSGGGEQYF
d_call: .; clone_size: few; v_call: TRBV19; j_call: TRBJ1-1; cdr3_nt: TGTGCCAGTTTCGTCGATGCGGTGAACACTGAAGCTTTCTTT; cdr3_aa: CASFVDAVNTEAFF
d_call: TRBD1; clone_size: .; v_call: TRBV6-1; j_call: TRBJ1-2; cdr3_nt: TGTGCCAGCAGTCCTCGGACAGGAGGCTACACCTTC; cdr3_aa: CASSPRTGGYTF
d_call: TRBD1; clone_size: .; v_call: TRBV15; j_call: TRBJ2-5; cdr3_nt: TGTGCCACCAGCAGCGACAGGGAACTGCATCGAGGGGAGACCCAGTACTTC; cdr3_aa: CATSSDRELHRGETQYF
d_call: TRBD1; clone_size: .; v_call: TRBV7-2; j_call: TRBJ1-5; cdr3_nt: TGTGCCAGCAGCTTGGGACAGGGAGGTCAGCCCCAGCATTTT; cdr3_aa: CASSLGQGGQPQHF
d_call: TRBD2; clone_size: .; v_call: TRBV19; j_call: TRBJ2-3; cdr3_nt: TGTGCCAGTAGGTCGTGGCTAGCGGGGGGTACAGATACGCAGTATTTT; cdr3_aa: CASRSWLAGGTDTQYF
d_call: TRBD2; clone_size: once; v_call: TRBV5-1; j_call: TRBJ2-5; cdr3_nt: TGCGCCAGCAGCCCTAGTTCGGGGCGGGAGGAGACCCAGTACTTC; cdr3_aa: CASSPSSGREETQYF
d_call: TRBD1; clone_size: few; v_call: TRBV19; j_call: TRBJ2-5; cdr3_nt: TGTGCCAGCCGGGACAGGGGGCGCGGGGAGACCCAGTACTTC; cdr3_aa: CASRDRGRGETQYF
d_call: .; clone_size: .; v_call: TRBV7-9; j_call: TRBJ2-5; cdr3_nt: TGTGCCAGCAGCCAGTACCAAGAGACCCAGTACTTC; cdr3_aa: CASSQYQETQYF